A single sample gave rise to the 14 T cell receptor beta chains below, sequenced in a study of blood T cells in healthy people across ages. Through a sample-barcoded 5' primer and a J-beta primer mix, a second PCR was run for roughly 6 to 11 cycles. TCRdb called the 5' RACE reads again in MiXCR, with one record for every CDR3 protein. The sample shows hundreds of thousands of distinct CDR3 sequences, 32% of them seen only once. Sequenced: blood. These receptors all come from a woman of 80 years or more in good health.

This clonotype was recorded a few times. The chain uses TRBV7-2 and TRBJ1-3, with D possibly being TRBD1 (5 bases). The V end was cut by 4 bases, the J end by 0 bases, with 10 bases between. The germline CDR1 and CDR2 sequences are SGHTA and FQGNSA. CDR3 length: 15 residues. In DNA, the CDR3 is TGTGCCAGCAGCTCCGACAGAGGCTCTGGAAACACCATATATTTT. This gives the protein CASSSDRGSGNTIYF.

On this clonotype: This may come from a read error, since a much larger clone is one base off. The rearrangement uses TRBV29-1 and TRBJ2-7, with unresolved D. Between the trimmed V and J ends, which lost 7 bases and 7 bases, there was a span of 11 bases. The germline V gene has CDR1 SQVTM and CDR2 ANQGSEA. The CDR3 covers 10 residues. CDR3 DNA: TGCAGCGCCTACGGAGATGAGCAGTACTTC. Translation gives CSAYGDEQYF.

The V and J genes are TRBV14 and TRBJ1-2; no definite D call. The CDR3 runs to 13 residues. The V gene's germline CDR1 is SGHDN and CDR2 FVKESK. V was clipped by 3 bases and J by 4 bases, with 9 bases between them. CDR3 loop: CASSHVRFYGYTF. The CDR3 bases are TGTGCCAGCAGCCACGTTCGCTTCTATGGCTACACCTTC.

This clonotype was observed at least ten times. The chain carries TRBV12-3 or TRBV12-4 and TRBJ2-3; 9 bases are a match to TRBD1. V shed 6 bases, J shed 4 bases, and the junction held 5 bases outside the gene matches. This CDR3 has 14 residues. CDR3 nucleotides: TGTGCCAGCAGGGTGAGACAGGGGGCAGATACGCAGTATTTT. Protein product: CASRVRQGADTQYF.

This clonotype was observed a handful of times. The chain uses TRBV3-1 and TRBJ2-3; TRBD1 matches at 12 bases. Germline values: CDR1 LGHDT, CDR2 YNNKEL (reference sequence). J lost 4 bases, V lost 4 bases, and 12 bases had no gene match. The CDR3 extends over 18 amino acids. The DNA of the CDR3 is TGTGCCAGCAGCCGCCGAGGGACAGGGGGCGAGGGGGCAGATACGCAGTATTTT. Its protein is CASSRRGTGGEGADTQYF.

Regarding this clonotype: One junction end disagrees with the germline gene, perhaps due to a read error. The chain recombines TRBV7-9 with TRBJ2-2; D call uncertain. Germline V gene lookup returns CDR1 SEHNR and CDR2 FQNEAQ (reference sequence). The length of the CDR3 is 14 residues. In nucleotides, the CDR3 is TGTGCCAGCAGCTTAGGCTCGAACGCCGGGGAGCTGTTTTTT. Translated, it gives CASSLGSNAGELFF.

This rearrangement joins TRBV20-1 to TRBJ2-7; D may be TRBD1 (6 bases). The V end was cut by 6 bases, the J end by 3 bases, with 21 bases between. The CDR3 is 15 amino acids. Germline loops: CDR1 DFQATT, CDR2 SNEGSKA (reference sequence). CDR3 loop: CSAIQGSSTYYEQYF. DNA of the CDR3: TGCAGTGCCATACAGGGTTCCTCTACATACTACGAGCAGTACTTC.

This clonotype was observed many times. The J gene is TRBJ1-2, the V gene TRBV7-9, with D perhaps TRBD1 (6 bases). This CDR3 spans 14 amino acids. Trimming pared 5 bases from V and 5 bases from J, leaving 15 bases between. Germline lookup yields CDR1 SEHNR and CDR2 FQNEAQ (reference sequence). CDR3 residues: CASSPHGGMYGYTF. The DNA of the CDR3 is TGTGCCAGCAGCCCCCACGGGGGCATGTATGGCTACACCTTC.

This clonotype showed up many times. V and J are TRBV6-5 and TRBJ2-7, with 8 bases aligning to TRBD1. CDR1 and CDR2 (germline): MNHEY, SVGAGI. Trimming took 6 bases from V and 6 from J; bases not matched to a gene: 7. This CDR3 comprises 13 residues. This CDR3 is CASSLNGQGEQYF. The CDR3 DNA follows: TGTGCCAGCAGCTTAAACGGACAGGGCGAGCAGTACTTC.

This clonotype was observed a handful of times. Possible read error: a much larger clone is one base away. The V and J genes are TRBV5-1 and TRBJ2-4; 13 positions agree with TRBD2. This CDR3 has 16 amino acids. J lost 13 bases, V lost 4 bases, and 14 bases had no gene match. Germline values: CDR1 SGHRS, CDR2 YFSETQ. CDR3 bases: TGCGCCAGCAGCCCAAGACTAGCGGGGGGCCGGGAGGCCCAGTACTTC. Protein: CASSPRLAGGREAQYF.

The genes are TRBV7-6 and TRBJ1-1; unclear D gene. Germline V gene sequence: CDR1 SGHVS, CDR2 FNYEAQ. V gave up 5 bases and J gave up 4 bases, with 14 bases separating them. The CDR3 is made up of 14 amino acids. In DNA form, the CDR3 reads TGTGCCAGCAGCCCGACCCAGAAGCCCACTGAAGCTTTCTTT. Its protein product is CASSPTQKPTEAFF.

DNA of the CDR3: TGTGCCAGCAGCCCCAGGGTTAAAACAGATACGCAGTATTTT. This sequence encodes CASSPRVKTDTQYF. This chain links TRBV9 with TRBJ2-3, with a tentative D call TRBD1 (5 bases). CDR1 SGDLS and CDR2 YYNGEE come from the germline V gene. CDR3 length equals 14 residues. The V gene lost 4 bases and the J gene lost 3 bases, with 12 bases spanning the gap.

The chain carries TRBV7-2 and TRBJ1-2, with 7 bases matching TRBD1. V gave up 4 bases and J gave up 4 bases; unmatched junction bases: 9. The CDR3 covers 15 residues. The germline V gene has CDR1 SGHTA and CDR2 FQGNSA. The CDR3 DNA sequence: TGTGCCAGCAGCTCGATGACAGGGAGGCTCTATGGCTACACCTTC. The encoded protein is CASSSMTGRLYGYTF.

This clonotype has at least ten counts. The rearrangement links TRBV24-1 to TRBJ2-1, with 11 bases that match TRBD2. V shed 3 bases and J 4 bases; nucleotides not matched to a gene: 4. This CDR3 comprises 16 residues. The germline V gene has CDR1 KGHDR and CDR2 SFDVKD. The CDR3 is CATSDPLAGGYNEQFF. CDR3 bases: TGTGCCACCAGTGATCCTCTAGCGGGGGGTTACAATGAGCAGTTCTTC.